Listed below are T cell receptor beta chains from one sample, sequenced in a study of cytomegalovirus exposure and HLA in healthy donors. The assay was immunoSEQ multiplex PCR, and TCRdb's table has in-frame clones only and misses some. Found here are about 150,000 clones, about two thirds of them singletons; the top ten hold approximately 4.3%. What was sequenced was PBMCs. Every receptor here comes from a man aged 55 to 70 in good health and CMV-seronegative. Each CDR3 is given with its conserved first and last residue. D genes are given only for firm matches. Clone size is given for some rows only: seen once, a few or many times, or a class if the clone is expanded.

v_call	j_call	d_call	clone_size	cdr3_aa	cdr3_nt
TRBV10-3	TRBJ1-1	TRBD1	.	CAIRGDRVNTEAFF	TGTGCCATCAGGGGGGACAGGGTGAACACTGAAGCTTTCTTT
TRBV6-5	TRBJ1-1	.	.	CASSYSRNTEAFF	TGTGCCAGCAGTTACTCGCGGAACACTGAAGCTTTCTTT
TRBV5-6	TRBJ1-1	.	few	CASSLEARYNTEAFF	TGTGCCAGCAGCTTGGAAGCGAGATATAACACTGAAGCTTTCTTT
TRBV6-5	TRBJ1-2	TRBD1	once	CASSYPMDRGQSGYTF	TGTGCCAGCAGTTACCCCATGGACAGGGGGCAAAGTGGCTACACCTTC
TRBV27	TRBJ2-7	TRBD1	.	CATRQGEQYF	TGTGCCACCAGACAGGGCGAGCAGTACTTC
TRBV28	TRBJ1-2	.	.	CASSFRAGNHYGYTF	TGTGCCAGCAGTTTTCGGGCAGGGAATCACTATGGCTACACCTTC
TRBV30	TRBJ2-2	TRBD2	.	CAWSVTSGMRTGELFF	TGTGCCTGGAGTGTAACTAGCGGGATGCGCACCGGGGAGCTGTTTTTT
TRBV10-3	TRBJ2-5	.	few	CAISETREETQYF	TGTGCCATCAGCGAAACTCGAGAAGAGACCCAGTACTTC
TRBV28	TRBJ1-2	TRBD1	.	CASRGQVYGYTF	TGTGCCAGCAGGGGACAGGTCTATGGCTACACCTTC
TRBV7-6	TRBJ2-1	TRBD2	.	CASSFSGRPYNEQFF	TGTGCCAGCAGCTTCAGCGGGAGGCCCTACAATGAGCAGTTCTTC
TRBV5-4	TRBJ2-5	.	.	CASSLVANQETQYF	TGTGCCAGCAGCTTGGTAGCAAACCAAGAGACCCAGTACTTC
TRBV27	TRBJ1-2	TRBD1	.	CASSIDRGNYGYTF	TGTGCCAGCAGTATCGACAGGGGAAACTATGGCTACACCTTC
TRBV5-1	TRBJ2-7	TRBD1	.	CASSPGQVYEQYF	TGCGCCAGCAGCCCAGGACAGGTGTACGAGCAGTACTTC
TRBV4-2	TRBJ1-6	TRBD1	few	CASSQDRNSPLHF	TGTGCCAGCAGCCAGGACAGGAATTCACCCCTCCACTTT
TRBV18	TRBJ2-1	.	.	CASSPPGSYNEQFF	TGTGCCAGCTCACCTCCGGGCTCCTACAATGAGCAGTTCTTC
TRBV30	TRBJ1-4	TRBD1	.	CAWRGGQVVGATNEKLFF	TGTGCCTGGAGGGGGGGACAGGTAGTCGGTGCAACTAATGAAAAACTGTTTTTT
TRBV27	TRBJ2-2	TRBD2	once	CASNPGGGLRTGELFF	TGTGCCAGCAATCCGGGGGGGGGCTTGAGGACCGGGGAGCTGTTTTTT
TRBV25-1	TRBJ1-1	.	once	CASRGVSGTEAFF	TGTGCCAGCAGAGGGGTGTCGGGCACTGAAGCTTTCTTT
TRBV4-3	TRBJ1-4	.	.	CASSLSGAINEKLFF	TGCGCCAGCAGTCTCTCGGGAGCAATTAATGAAAAACTGTTTTTT
TRBV6-1	TRBJ2-7	.	.	CASSETPTEDWTYEQYF	TGTGCCAGCAGTGAAACCCCTACCGAGGACTGGACCTACGAGCAGTACTTC
TRBV9	TRBJ2-7	.	.	CASSPVPLGATYEQYF	TGTGCCAGCAGCCCAGTCCCTTTAGGAGCCACCTACGAGCAGTACTTC
TRBV30	TRBJ1-5	TRBD1	.	CAWSRTGGDLDQPQHF	TGTGCCTGGAGTAGGACAGGGGGTGATCTCGATCAGCCCCAGCATTTT
TRBV18	TRBJ1-3	.	.	CASSPLGRVGGNTIYF	TGTGCCAGCTCACCACTTGGCAGGGTGGGAGGAAACACCATATATTTT
TRBV5-1	TRBJ1-4	.	.	CASSLMTGGAEKLFF	TGCGCCAGCAGCTTGATGACTGGCGGAGCCGAAAAACTGTTTTTT
TRBV27	TRBJ2-3	TRBD2	.	CASSLTSGSGDTQYF	TGTGCCAGCAGTTTAACTAGCGGGAGTGGAGATACGCAGTATTTT
TRBV29-1	TRBJ2-1	TRBD2	.	CSLARTSGNNEQFF	TGCAGCCTAGCCCGGACTAGCGGTAACAATGAGCAGTTCTTC
TRBV6-1	TRBJ2-7	TRBD2	once	CASRLAGVYEQYF	TGTGCCAGCAGACTAGCGGGAGTTTACGAGCAGTACTTC
TRBV2	TRBJ1-3	.	.	CASSESRAPNTIYF	TGTGCCAGCAGTGAGAGCAGGGCCCCAAACACCATATATTTT
TRBV11-3	TRBJ2-2	.	.	CASSLQGRELFF	TGTGCCAGCAGCCTACAGGGCCGGGAGCTGTTTTTT
TRBV9	TRBJ2-2	.	.	CASSLGPGLGELFF	TGTGCCAGCAGCCTAGGGCCAGGGCTCGGGGAGCTGTTTTTT
TRBV7-2	TRBJ1-1	.	.	CASSLEGASNTEAFF	TGTGCCAGCAGCTTAGAGGGAGCCTCGAACACTGAAGCTTTCTTT
TRBV13	TRBJ2-6	TRBD1	.	CASSLGQGVFGANVLTF	TGTGCCAGCAGCCTAGGACAGGGTGTCTTTGGGGCCAACGTCCTGACTTTC
TRBV6-5	TRBJ1-1	TRBD1	.	CASSLDRVSDSFF	TGTGCCAGCAGCCTTGACAGGGTCTCTGACTCTTTCTTT
TRBV19	TRBJ1-2	.	.	CASIGSYGYTF	TGTGCCAGTATTGGGAGCTATGGCTACACCTTC
TRBV7-2	TRBJ2-7	TRBD1	.	CASSLSADRGREQYF	TGTGCCAGCAGCTTGTCCGCGGACAGGGGGCGCGAGCAGTACTTC
TRBV7-2	TRBJ2-4	TRBD2	.	CASSTGLAELAKNIQYF	TGTGCCAGCAGCACGGGACTAGCGGAATTAGCCAAAAACATTCAGTACTTC
TRBV4-2	TRBJ2-7	TRBD2	.	CASSQDPVAGGYEQYF	TGTGCCAGCAGCCAAGATCCCGTAGCGGGAGGCTACGAGCAGTACTTC
TRBV30	TRBJ2-2	.	.	CASFGTQNTGELFF	TGTGCCTCCTTCGGGACACAGAACACCGGGGAGCTGTTTTTT
TRBV5-1	TRBJ1-1	TRBD1	.	CASSRSGTGMTEAFF	TGCGCCAGCAGCAGATCCGGGACAGGGATGACTGAAGCTTTCTTT
TRBV5-1	TRBJ1-3	.	few	CASSPTGLSGNTIYF	TGCGCCAGCAGTCCCACAGGGTTATCTGGAAACACCATATATTTT
TRBV6-5	TRBJ2-7	TRBD1	.	CASSYPDRGIHEQYF	TGTGCCAGCAGTTACCCCGACAGGGGAATCCACGAGCAGTACTTC
TRBV15	TRBJ2-7	.	.	CATSRAGGDYEQYF	TGTGCCACCAGCAGAGCTGGCGGTGACTACGAGCAGTACTTC
TRBV28	TRBJ1-2	.	once	CASSTGPGYTF	TGTGCCAGCAGTACAGGGCCTGGCTACACCTTC
TRBV5-4	TRBJ2-7	TRBD1	.	CASSSGQGAYEQYF	TGTGCCAGCAGCTCCGGACAGGGGGCCTACGAGCAGTACTTC
TRBV6-4	TRBJ2-2	TRBD1	.	CASSEGDRDTGELFF	TGTGCCAGCAGTGAAGGGGACAGGGACACCGGGGAGCTGTTTTTT
TRBV2	TRBJ2-7	.	.	CASSERTVYSYEQYF	TGTGCCAGCAGTGAACGGACAGTTTACTCCTACGAGCAGTACTTC
TRBV29-1	TRBJ2-1	TRBD1	.	CSVTQTGGEQFF	TGCAGCGTTACTCAGACAGGGGGTGAGCAGTTCTTC
TRBV30	TRBJ2-3	.	.	CAWTTTPYTQYF	TGTGCCTGGACCACTACTCCTTATACGCAGTATTTT
TRBV18	TRBJ2-2	TRBD1	.	CASSQDRGSGELFF	TGTGCCAGCTCACAGGACAGGGGGTCCGGGGAGCTGTTTTTT
TRBV5-4	TRBJ2-3	TRBD2	.	CASSLPLAGGFTDTQYF	TGTGCCAGCAGCTTGCCCCTAGCGGGAGGCTTCACAGATACGCAGTATTTT
TRBV29-1	TRBJ2-3	TRBD2	.	CSVEDRGLAGTYTDTQYF	TGCAGCGTTGAAGATCGGGGGCTAGCGGGGACTTACACAGATACGCAGTATTTT
TRBV28	TRBJ2-7	.	.	CASSSGGQEQYF	TGTGCCAGCAGCTCAGGGGGGCAGGAGCAGTACTTC
TRBV6-5	TRBJ2-1	.	.	CATLGVGMRNEQFF	TGTGCCACCTTAGGGGTAGGTATGAGGAATGAGCAGTTCTTC
TRBV19	TRBJ1-4	.	.	CASSAAGEKLFF	TGTGCCAGTAGTGCGGCAGGGGAAAAACTGTTTTTT
TRBV4-3	TRBJ2-7	TRBD2	.	CASSQGLAGGEQYF	TGCGCCAGCAGCCAAGGACTAGCGGGAGGCGAGCAGTACTTC
TRBV7-3	TRBJ1-1	TRBD1	.	CASSEDRGSTEAFF	TGTGCCAGCAGCGAAGACAGGGGATCCACTGAAGCTTTCTTT
TRBV5-6	TRBJ2-6	.	.	CASSLKAGAAGANVLTF	TGTGCCAGCAGCTTGAAGGCAGGGGCGGCCGGGGCCAACGTCCTGACTTTC
TRBV7-2	TRBJ1-1	TRBD1	.	CASSLFKRTGTTEAFF	TGTGCCAGCAGCTTATTTAAGCGGACAGGGACCACTGAAGCTTTCTTT